The 21 T cell receptor beta chains in this list originate from one sample, sequenced in a study of blood T cell repertoires in COVID-19. The protocol was immunoSEQ multiplex PCR, while the TCRdb copy is restricted to in-frame clones and leaves out a portion. Among some 77,000 clones listed, roughly 80% were seen once. The sequencing sample was made of peripheral blood. These receptors all stem from a woman in her sixties with acute or convalescent COVID-19.

The rearrangement joins TRBV19 to TRBJ1-5; unclear D gene. Germline V gene data show CDR1 as LNHDA and CDR2 as SQIVND (reference sequence). The ends were cut back, 5 bases at V and 1 base at J, with 12 bases in the middle. The CDR3 runs to 15 residues. The chain's CDR3 is CASSLMLRSNQPQHF. CDR3 sequence (DNA): TGTGCCAGTAGTTTGATGCTTAGAAGCAATCAGCCCCAGCATTTT.

The chain uses TRBV5-1 and TRBJ1-1; 8 bases map to TRBD1. CDR3 size: 14 residues. The trim removed 0 bases at V and 5 bases at J, leaving 3 bases unmatched. CDR1 and CDR2 from the germline V gene are SGHRS and YFSETQ. CDR3 in amino acids: CASSLGYRGTEAFF. DNA of the CDR3: TGCGCCAGCAGCTTGGGGTACAGGGGGACTGAAGCTTTCTTT.

The chain employs TRBV5-1 and TRBJ1-2; 7 positions agree with TRBD1. After removal of 5 bases from V and 4 bases from J, the junction contained 5 bases not matched to a gene. The length of the CDR3 is 13 residues. Germline V gene lookup returns CDR1 SGHRS and CDR2 YFSETQ. CDR3 amino acids: CASRRDSLYGYTF. CDR3 nucleotides: TGCGCCAGCAGACGGGACAGCCTCTATGGCTACACCTTC.

The chain recombines TRBV20-1 with TRBJ2-7, with TRBD1 matching over 8 bases. Trimming took 3 bases from V and 6 from J; bases not matched to a gene: 7. The CDR3 has 13 amino acids. In germline, CDR1 is DFQATT, CDR2 SNEGSKA (reference sequence). This chain's CDR3 is CSASETGVSEQYF. DNA of the CDR3: TGCAGTGCTAGTGAGACAGGGGTTAGCGAGCAGTACTTC.

The genes are TRBV15 and TRBJ2-6; 10 bases match TRBD1. The V segment lost 6 bases and the J segment 0 bases; nucleotides outside the gene matches: 8. Germline-derived CDR1 and CDR2 are LNHNV and YYDKDF (reference sequence). The CDR3 loop spans 18 amino acids. The CDR3 reads CATREDRGQVSGANVLTF. As DNA, the CDR3 is TGTGCCACCAGAGAAGACAGGGGGCAAGTCTCTGGGGCCAACGTCCTGACTTTC. Complete variable domain (other parts from reference TRBV15 and TRBJ2-6): DAMVIQNPRYQVTQFGKPVTLSCSQTLNHNVMYWYQQKSSQAPKLLFHYYDKDFNNEADTPDNFQSRRPNTSFCFLDIRSPGLGDTAMYLCATREDRGQVSGANVLTFGAGSRLTVL.

This rearrangement joins TRBV2 to TRBJ1-2; 11 bases line up with TRBD1. The germline V gene has CDR1 SNHLY and CDR2 FYNNEI. V dropped 2 bases and J dropped 7; count of bases not matched to a gene: 6. The CDR3 has 15 residues. The CDR3 DNA is TGTGCCAGCAGTGAACGGGACAGGGGGGCCGCTGGCTACACCTTC. Protein sequence: CASSERDRGAAGYTF.

The chain combines TRBV24-1 with TRBJ2-1; perhaps TRBD2 as D (6 bases). Between the trimmed V and J ends, which lost 4 bases and 7 bases, there was a span of 16 bases. Germline loops: CDR1 KGHDR, CDR2 SFDVKD. There are 15 residues in the CDR3. DNA of the CDR3: TGTGCCACCAGTGAACGTACCGGGACTGAAAATGAGCAGTTCTTC. This sequence encodes CATSERTGTENEQFF.

V and J are TRBV28 and TRBJ2-2; D not resolved. Trimming took 10 bases from V and 6 from J, leaving 9 bases between them. CDR3 size: 11 residues. The germline V gene encodes CDR1 MDHEN and CDR2 SYDVKM. The CDR3 protein is CATLISGELFF. Written as DNA, the CDR3 is TGTGCCACCCTAATATCCGGGGAGCTGTTTTTT.

On this clone: The sample holds other DNA sequences that translate to the same CDR3. The gene calls are TRBV28 and TRBJ1-2, with a weak D call TRBD1 (5 bases). Per germline, CDR1 MDHEN and CDR2 SYDVKM. V was cut by 3 bases and J by 4 bases, with 9 bases left in between. This CDR3 region has 13 residues. CDR3 nucleotide sequence: TGTGCCAGCAGTTTGATGGGACTCTATGGCTACACCTTC. This translates into CASSLMGLYGYTF.

The chain carries TRBV5-1 and TRBJ1-4, with TRBD1 identical over 7 bases. The CDR3 runs 15 residues. The V and J ends lost 4 bases and 7 bases, in that order; junction bases with no gene match: 10. Germline CDR1 and CDR2: SGHRS and YFSETQ. The CDR3 nucleotides read TGCGCCAGCAGCCTTAGACAGGACAGGACTGAAAAACTGTTTTTT. As protein: CASSLRQDRTEKLFF.

The chain combines TRBV29-1 with TRBJ1-3, with 7 bases lining up with TRBD1. V was clipped by 6 bases and J by 0 bases; unmatched bases: 14. This CDR3 region has 17 residues. Germline V gene data show CDR1 as SQVTM and CDR2 as ANQGSEA. The CDR3 DNA is TGCAGCGTCGCAATACTCGCGGGACAGAGCTCTGGAAACACCATATATTTT. Protein: CSVAILAGQSSGNTIYF.

The chain has TRBV5-6 and TRBJ1-1, with 10 bases identical to TRBD1. Trimming removed 6 bases from V and 3 bases from J; junction bases left unmatched: 8. CDR1 and CDR2 (germline): SGHDT, YYEEEE. This CDR3 spans 15 amino acids. In nucleotides, the CDR3 is TGTGCCAGCACCGGGGACAGGGGACGCGACACTGAAGCTTTCTTT. This codes for CASTGDRGRDTEAFF.

V and J are TRBV7-9 and TRBJ2-3; 7 bases are a match to TRBD1. V was pared by 5 bases and J by 2 bases, with 4 bases of the junction left unmatched. Germline V gene data show CDR1 as SEHNR and CDR2 as FQNEAQ (reference sequence). CDR3 length: 14 residues. The CDR3 DNA sequence: TGTGCCAGCAGCCGGACAGGCTACACAGATACGCAGTATTTT. Its translation: CASSRTGYTDTQYF.

This chain links TRBV9 with TRBJ1-2; D might be TRBD1 (6 bases). Germline CDR1 SGDLS, CDR2 YYNGEE. Trimming shortened V by 4 bases and J by 8 bases, and 24 bases separated the two germline ends. This CDR3 spans 16 amino acids. CDR3 sequence (DNA): TGTGCCAGCAGCCATTCTCAACAGGGAAAGGGGCTAGGCTACACCTTC. Protein product: CASSHSQQGKGLGYTF. The full variable domain, completed using reference TRBV9 and TRBJ1-2, is DSGVTQTPKHLITATGQRVTLRCSPRSGDLSVYWYQQSLDQGLQFLIQYYNGEERAKGNILERFSAQQFPDLHSELNLSSLELGDSALYFCASSHSQQGKGLGYTFGSGTRLTVV.

Comments on this clone: Mismatch with germline at one junction end may stem from a read error. This chain joins TRBV7-7 and TRBJ2-3; 8 positions match TRBD2. The CDR3 runs 15 residues. CDR1 and CDR2 from the germline V gene are SSHAT and FNYEAQ (reference sequence). Here the CDR3 reads CASSLTRGGPDTQYF. The CDR3 DNA sequence: TGTGCTAGCAGCTTAACACGGGGGGGCCCAGATACGCAGTATTTT.

The chain uses TRBV19 and TRBJ1-1; 8 nucleotides agree with TRBD1. In germline, CDR1 is LNHDA, CDR2 SQIVND (reference sequence). The V gene end was trimmed by 8 bases and the J gene end by 4 bases; junction bases not matched to a gene: 6. CDR3 length: 13 amino acids. This chain's CDR3 is CASDRGRGTEAFF. CDR3 nucleotides: TGTGCCAGTGACAGGGGAAGGGGCACTGAAGCTTTCTTT.

The V gene is TRBV30, the J gene TRBJ2-3; 7 bases agree with TRBD2. CDR3 length: 15 residues. Per the germline V gene, CDR1 is GTSNPN and CDR2 is SVGIG (reference sequence). Trimming cost V 2 bases and J 4 bases; bases outside gene matches: 9. The CDR3, as DNA: TGTGCCTGGAGTTCTGGGGGAGGGCCATCAGATACGCAGTATTTT. Amino acid sequence: CAWSSGGGPSDTQYF.

V and J are TRBV28 and TRBJ1-5, with TRBD1 matching 7 bases. V trimming: 7 bases; J trimming: 6 bases; junction bases outside the gene matches: 9. The CDR3 is 14 residues long. Germline V lookup: CDR1 MDHEN, CDR2 SYDVKM. The CDR3 nucleotides are TGTGCCAGCAAGGGGAGTACAGGGGCTCAGCCCCAGCATTTT. This encodes CASKGSTGAQPQHF.

The chain combines TRBV7-2 with TRBJ1-6; D may be TRBD1 (5 bases). With 5 bases removed from V and 6 bases from J, the gap between germline ends came to 11 bases. Per germline, CDR1 SGHTA and CDR2 FQGNSA. This CDR3 region has 14 residues. CDR3 loop: CASSPRGFNSPLHF. As DNA, the CDR3 is TGTGCCAGCAGCCCCCGGGGGTTTAATTCACCCCTCCACTTT.

CDR3 DNA: TGTGCCAGCTCACCAAGACAAGATTCGAACACTGAAGCTTTCTTT. It specifies CASSPRQDSNTEAFF. The chain is built from TRBV18 and TRBJ1-1; no reliable D call. The CDR3 loop spans 15 amino acids. V was shortened by 2 bases and J by 1 base, with 11 bases between the two germline ends. Germline V lookup: CDR1 KGHSH, CDR2 LQKENI.

A single count supports this clone. The V call is TRBV28, the J call TRBJ1-6, with D perhaps matching TRBD1 (6 bases). The CDR3 runs 15 residues. The germline gives CDR1 MDHEN, CDR2 SYDVKM. The V gene lost 3 bases and the J gene lost 7 bases, with 13 bases spanning the gap. The CDR3, as DNA: TGTGCCAGCAGTTTCCCGGGACATCAGAATTCACCCCTCCACTTT. Protein: CASSFPGHQNSPLHF.